Below, one TCR beta chain is given with its context. The data were taken from a study of blood T cell repertoires in COVID-19. Overall study: Researchers got acute and convalescent COVID-19 samples from the United States, Italy and Spain. From T cells, B-cell-depleted T cells, or PBMCs came the material, which was cDNA or gDNA.

Germline loops: CDR1 SGHTA, CDR2 FQGNSA. The CDR3 contains 15 residues. V shed 5 bases, J shed 4 bases, and the junction held 9 bases outside the gene matches. Authors' processing steps: Estimation of nucleated cell counts was performed using reference gene primer amplification. Measured with immunoSEQ multiplex PCR; TCRdb has only the in-frame clones, and not every one. That table furnishes V, J and clone size, whereas the DNA furnished D and trimming. The table shows a few hundred thousand clones, with roughly 88% occurring only once. The V call is TRBV7-2, the J call TRBJ2-5; the match to TRBD2 covers 8 bases. What was sequenced was peripheral blood. The TCR comes from a woman between 25 and 40 years old with active or convalescent COVID-19. In DNA form, the CDR3 reads TGTGCCAGCAGCCATGGGGGGGGACTAGGAGAGACCCAGTACTTC. This gives the protein CASSHGGGLGETQYF.